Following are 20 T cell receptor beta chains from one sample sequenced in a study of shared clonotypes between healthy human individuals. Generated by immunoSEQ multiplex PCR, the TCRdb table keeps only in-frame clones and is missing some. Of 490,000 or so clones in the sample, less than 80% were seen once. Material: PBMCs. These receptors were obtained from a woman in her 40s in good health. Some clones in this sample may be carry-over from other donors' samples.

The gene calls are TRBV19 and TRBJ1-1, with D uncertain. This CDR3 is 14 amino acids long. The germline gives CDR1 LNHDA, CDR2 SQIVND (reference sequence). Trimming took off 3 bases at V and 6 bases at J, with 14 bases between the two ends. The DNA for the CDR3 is TGTGCCAGTAGTATTGGATTCCAAAACGCTGAAGCTTTCTTT. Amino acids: CASSIGFQNAEAFF. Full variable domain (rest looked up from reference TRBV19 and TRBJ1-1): DGGITQSPKYLFRKEGQNVTLSCEQNLNHDAMYWYRQDPGQGLRLIYYSQIVNDFQKGDIAEGYSVSREKKESFPLTVTSAQKNPTAFYLCASSIGFQNAEAFFGQGTRLTVV.

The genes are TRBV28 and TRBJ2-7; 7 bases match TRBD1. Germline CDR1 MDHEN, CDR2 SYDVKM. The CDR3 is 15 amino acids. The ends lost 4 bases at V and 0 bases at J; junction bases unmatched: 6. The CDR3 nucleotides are TGTGCCAGCAGTTCCAACGCAGGGGGCTCCTACGAGCAGTACTTC. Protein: CASSSNAGGSYEQYF.

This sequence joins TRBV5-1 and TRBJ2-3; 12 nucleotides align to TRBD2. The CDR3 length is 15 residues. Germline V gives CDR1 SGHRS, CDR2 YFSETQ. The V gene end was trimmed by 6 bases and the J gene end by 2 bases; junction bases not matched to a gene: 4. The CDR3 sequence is CASTWTSGITDTQYF. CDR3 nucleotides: TGCGCCAGCACCTGGACTAGCGGGATCACAGATACGCAGTATTTT.

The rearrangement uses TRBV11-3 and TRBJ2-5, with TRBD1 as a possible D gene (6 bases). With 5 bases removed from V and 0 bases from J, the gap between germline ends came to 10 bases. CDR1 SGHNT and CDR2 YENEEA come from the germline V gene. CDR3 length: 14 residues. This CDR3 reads CASSPGQYQETQYF. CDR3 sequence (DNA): TGTGCCAGCAGCCCAGGACAGTACCAAGAGACCCAGTACTTC.

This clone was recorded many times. Here the CDR3 reads CASRGANTGELFF. CDR3 DNA sequence: TGTGCCAGCCGGGGAGCGAACACCGGGGAGCTGTTTTTT. This sequence joins TRBV5-4 and TRBJ2-2; D perhaps matches TRBD2 (5 bases). V was shortened by 7 bases and J by 0 bases, with 7 bases between the two germline ends. The CDR3 has 13 residues. Germline V CDR1 and CDR2: SGHNT, YYREEE (reference sequence). Combining the CDR3 with reference TRBV5-4 and TRBJ2-2 gives the whole variable domain ETGVTQSPTHLIKTRGQQVTLRCSSQSGHNTVSWYQQALGQGPQFIFQYYREEENGRGNFPPRFSGLQFPNYSSELNVNALELDDSALYLCASRGANTGELFFGEGSRLTVL.

CDR3: CASSFSRWGESYKETQYF. The CDR3 coding sequence is TGTGCCAGCAGTTTCTCGCGGTGGGGGGAGTCTTATAAGGAGACCCAGTACTTC. J is TRBJ2-5 and V is TRBV28, with a possible D match to TRBD2 (6 bases). There are 18 residues in the CDR3. V lost 3 bases to trimming and J lost 5 bases, with 25 bases between them. The germline V gene encodes CDR1 MDHEN and CDR2 SYDVKM. The whole variable domain, filled in from reference TRBV28 and TRBJ2-5, reads DVKVTQSSRYLVKRTGEKVFLECVQDMDHENMFWYRQDPGLGLRLIYFSYDVKMKEKGDIPEGYSVSREKKERFSLILESASTNQTSMYLCASSFSRWGESYKETQYFGPGTRLLVL.

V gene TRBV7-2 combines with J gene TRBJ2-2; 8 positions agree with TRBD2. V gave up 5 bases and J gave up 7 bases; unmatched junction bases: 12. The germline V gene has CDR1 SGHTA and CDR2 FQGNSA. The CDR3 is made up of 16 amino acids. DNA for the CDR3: TGTGCCAGCAGCAAACCGGGACTAGAGGGCCACGGGGAGCTGTTTTTT. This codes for CASSKPGLEGHGELFF. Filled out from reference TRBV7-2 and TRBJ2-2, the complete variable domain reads GAGVSQSPSNKVTEKGKDVELRCDPISGHTALYWYRQSLGQGLEFLIYFQGNSAPDKSGLPSDRFSAERTGGSVSTLTIQRTQQEDSAVYLCASSKPGLEGHGELFFGEGSRLTVL.

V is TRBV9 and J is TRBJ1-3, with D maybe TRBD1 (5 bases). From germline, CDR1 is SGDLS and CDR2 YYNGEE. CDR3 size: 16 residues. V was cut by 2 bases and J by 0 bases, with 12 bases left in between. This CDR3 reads CASSVRADSSGNTIYF. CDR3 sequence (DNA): TGTGCCAGCAGCGTGAGAGCAGACAGCTCTGGAAACACCATATATTTT.

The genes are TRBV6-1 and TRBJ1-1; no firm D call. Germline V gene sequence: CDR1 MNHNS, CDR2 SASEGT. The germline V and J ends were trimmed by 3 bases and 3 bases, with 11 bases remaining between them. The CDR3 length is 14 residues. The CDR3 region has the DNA TGTGCCAGCAGTGAGGCACAGTGGGACACTGAAGCTTTCTTT. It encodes CASSEAQWDTEAFF.

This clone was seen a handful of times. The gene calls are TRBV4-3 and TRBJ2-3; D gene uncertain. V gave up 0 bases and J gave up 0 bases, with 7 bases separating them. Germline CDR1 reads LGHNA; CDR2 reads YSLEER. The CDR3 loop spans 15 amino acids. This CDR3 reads CASSQDELSTDTQYF. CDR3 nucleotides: TGCGCCAGCAGCCAAGATGAGCTTAGCACAGATACGCAGTATTTT.

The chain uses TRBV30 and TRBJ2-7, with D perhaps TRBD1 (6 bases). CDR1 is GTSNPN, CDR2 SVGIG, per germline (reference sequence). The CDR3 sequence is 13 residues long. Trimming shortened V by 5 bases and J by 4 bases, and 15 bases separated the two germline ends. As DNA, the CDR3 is TGTGCCTGGGCCAGGGGTTCGTGGTACGAGCAGTACTTC. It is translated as CAWARGSWYEQYF.

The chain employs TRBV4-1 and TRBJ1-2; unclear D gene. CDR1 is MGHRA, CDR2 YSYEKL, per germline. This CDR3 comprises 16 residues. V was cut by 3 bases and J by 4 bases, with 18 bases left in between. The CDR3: CASSHWFNRKTYGYTF. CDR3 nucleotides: TGCGCCAGCAGCCATTGGTTCAACCGAAAGACCTATGGCTACACCTTC.

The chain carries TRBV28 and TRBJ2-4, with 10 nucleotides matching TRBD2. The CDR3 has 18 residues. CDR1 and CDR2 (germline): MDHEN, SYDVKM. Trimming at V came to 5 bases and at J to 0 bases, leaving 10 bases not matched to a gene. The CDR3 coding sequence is TGTGCCAGCAGTCCTCCCGGAGCGGGAGGGGGAGCCAAAAACATTCAGTACTTC. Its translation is CASSPPGAGGGAKNIQYF. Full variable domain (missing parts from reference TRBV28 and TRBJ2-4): DVKVTQSSRYLVKRTGEKVFLECVQDMDHENMFWYRQDPGLGLRLIYFSYDVKMKEKGDIPEGYSVSREKKERFSLILESASTNQTSMYLCASSPPGAGGGAKNIQYFGAGTRLSVL.

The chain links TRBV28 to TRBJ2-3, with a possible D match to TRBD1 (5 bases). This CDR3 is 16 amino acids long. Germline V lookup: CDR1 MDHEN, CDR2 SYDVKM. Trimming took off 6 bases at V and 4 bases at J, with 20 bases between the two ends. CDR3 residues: CASSPPLATVADTQYF. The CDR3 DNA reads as TGTGCCAGCAGCCCCCCTTTGGCGACAGTAGCAGATACGCAGTATTTT.

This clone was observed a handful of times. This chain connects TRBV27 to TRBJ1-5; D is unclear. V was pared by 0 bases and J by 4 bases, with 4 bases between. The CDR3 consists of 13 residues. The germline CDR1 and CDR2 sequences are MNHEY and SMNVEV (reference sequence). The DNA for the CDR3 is TGTGCCAGCAGTTTATCCCTGAATCAGCCCCAGCATTTT. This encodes CASSLSLNQPQHF.

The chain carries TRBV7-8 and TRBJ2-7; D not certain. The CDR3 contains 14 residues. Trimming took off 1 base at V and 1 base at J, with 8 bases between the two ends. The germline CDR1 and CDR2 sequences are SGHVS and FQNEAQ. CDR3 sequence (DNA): TGTGCCAGCAGCTTAGTGTATTATTCCTACGAGCAGTACTTC. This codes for CASSLVYYSYEQYF. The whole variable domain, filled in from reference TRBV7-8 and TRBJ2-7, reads GAGVSQSPRYKVAKRGQDVALRCDPISGHVSLFWYQQALGQGPEFLTYFQNEAQLDKSGLPSDRFFAERPEGSVSTLKIQRTQQEDSAVYLCASSLVYYSYEQYFGPGTRLTVT.

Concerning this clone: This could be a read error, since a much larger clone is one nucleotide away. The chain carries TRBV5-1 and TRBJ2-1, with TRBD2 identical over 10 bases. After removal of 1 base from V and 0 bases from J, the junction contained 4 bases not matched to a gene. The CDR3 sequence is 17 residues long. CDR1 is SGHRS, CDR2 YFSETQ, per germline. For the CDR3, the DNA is TGCGCCAGCAGCTTGCAGGCTAGCGGGAGCTCCTACAATGAGCAGTTCTTC. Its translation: CASSLQASGSSYNEQFF.

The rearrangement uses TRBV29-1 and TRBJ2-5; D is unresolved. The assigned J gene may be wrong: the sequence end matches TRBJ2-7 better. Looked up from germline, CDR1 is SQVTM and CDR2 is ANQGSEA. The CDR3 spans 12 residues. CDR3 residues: CSVVLSSYEQYF. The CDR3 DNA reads TGCAGCGTTGTGCTTAGCTCCTACGAGCAGTACTTC.

In DNA, the CDR3 is TGTGCCTGGAGGGAGGGACTAGCGGGCTACAATGAGCAGTTCTTC. Translating it yields CAWREGLAGYNEQFF. The chain employs TRBV30 and TRBJ2-1; 12 bases line up with TRBD2. This CDR3 is 15 amino acids long. The germline V gene encodes CDR1 GTSNPN and CDR2 SVGIG (reference sequence). Trimming at V came to 3 bases and at J to 3 bases, leaving 3 bases not matched to a gene.

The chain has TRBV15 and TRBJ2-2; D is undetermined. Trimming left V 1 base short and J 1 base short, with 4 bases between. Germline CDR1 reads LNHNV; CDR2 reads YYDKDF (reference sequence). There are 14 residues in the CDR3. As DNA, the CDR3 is TGTGCCACCAGCAGAGGCAGGAACACCGGGGAGCTGTTTTTT. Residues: CATSRGRNTGELFF.